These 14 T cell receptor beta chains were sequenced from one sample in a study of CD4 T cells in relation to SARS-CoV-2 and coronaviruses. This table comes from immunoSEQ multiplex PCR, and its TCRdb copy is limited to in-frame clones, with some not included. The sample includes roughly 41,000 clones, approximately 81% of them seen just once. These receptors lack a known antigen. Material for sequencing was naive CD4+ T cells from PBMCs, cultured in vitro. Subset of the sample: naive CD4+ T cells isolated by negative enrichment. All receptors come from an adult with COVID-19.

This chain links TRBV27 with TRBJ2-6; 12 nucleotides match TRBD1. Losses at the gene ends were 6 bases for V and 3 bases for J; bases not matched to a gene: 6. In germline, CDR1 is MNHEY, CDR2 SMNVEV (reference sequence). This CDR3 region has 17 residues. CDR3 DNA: TGTGCCAGCAGCCGGGACAGGGGGCGGAGTGGGGCCAACGTCCTGACTTTC. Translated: CASSRDRGRSGANVLTF.

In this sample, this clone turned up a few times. For the CDR3, the DNA is TGTGCCAGCAGCCACGCAGCCGGGAGCTCCTACGAGCAGTACTTC. Its protein is CASSHAAGSSYEQYF. The rearrangement links TRBV4-2 to TRBJ2-7; TRBD2 is a possible D gene (6 bases). The CDR3 totals 15 residues. Deletions cut 3 bases from V and 0 bases from J, with 12 bases between. The germline V gene encodes CDR1 LGHNA and CDR2 YNFKEQ.

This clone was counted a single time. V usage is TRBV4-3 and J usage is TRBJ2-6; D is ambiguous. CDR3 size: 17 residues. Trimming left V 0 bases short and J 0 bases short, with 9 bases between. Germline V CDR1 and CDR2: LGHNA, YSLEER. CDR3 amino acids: CASSQDASSSGANVLTF. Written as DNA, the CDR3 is TGCGCCAGCAGCCAAGATGCGTCATCCTCTGGGGCCAACGTCCTGACTTTC.

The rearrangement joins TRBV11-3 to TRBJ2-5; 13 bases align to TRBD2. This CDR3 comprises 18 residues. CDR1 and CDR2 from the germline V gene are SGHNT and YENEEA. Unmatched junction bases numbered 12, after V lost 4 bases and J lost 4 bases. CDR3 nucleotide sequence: TGTGCCAGCAGCTCCGGGACTAGCGGGACCCGGCCCGGAGAGACCCAGTACTTC. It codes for CASSSGTSGTRPGETQYF.

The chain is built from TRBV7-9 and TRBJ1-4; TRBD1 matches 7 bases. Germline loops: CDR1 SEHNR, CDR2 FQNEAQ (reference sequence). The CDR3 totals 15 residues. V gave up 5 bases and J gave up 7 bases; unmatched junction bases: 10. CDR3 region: CASSNPRRQGEKLFF. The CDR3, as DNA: TGTGCCAGCAGCAACCCCCGCAGACAGGGTGAAAAACTGTTTTTT.

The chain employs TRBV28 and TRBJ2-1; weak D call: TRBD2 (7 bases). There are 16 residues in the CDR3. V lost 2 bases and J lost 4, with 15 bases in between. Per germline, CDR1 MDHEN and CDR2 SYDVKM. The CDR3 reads CASSLGGAGSYNEQFF. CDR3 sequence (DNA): TGTGCCAGCAGTTTAGGGGGGGCCGGGTCTTACAATGAGCAGTTCTTC.

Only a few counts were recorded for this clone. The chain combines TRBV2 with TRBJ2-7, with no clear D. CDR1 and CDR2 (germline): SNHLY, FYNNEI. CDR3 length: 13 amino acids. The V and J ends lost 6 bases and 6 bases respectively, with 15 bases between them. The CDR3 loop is CASSDQSLSEQYF. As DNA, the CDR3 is TGTGCCAGCAGCGACCAAAGTTTGTCCGAGCAGTACTTC.

The CDR3 reads CASSGQDLGYTF. CDR3 DNA sequence: TGTGCCAGCAGCGGACAGGATTTGGGCTACACCTTC. V and J are TRBV2 and TRBJ1-2, with 7 bases aligning to TRBD1. This CDR3 is 12 amino acids long. CDR1 is SNHLY and CDR2 is FYNNEI in the germline V gene. V lost 6 bases to trimming and J lost 8 bases; unmatched junction nucleotides: 6.

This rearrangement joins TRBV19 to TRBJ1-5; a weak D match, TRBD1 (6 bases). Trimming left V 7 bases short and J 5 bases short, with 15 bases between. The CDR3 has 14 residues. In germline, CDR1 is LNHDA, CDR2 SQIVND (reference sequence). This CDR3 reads CASTRTAADQPQHF. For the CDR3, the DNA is TGTGCCAGTACAAGGACAGCTGCCGATCAGCCCCAGCATTTT.

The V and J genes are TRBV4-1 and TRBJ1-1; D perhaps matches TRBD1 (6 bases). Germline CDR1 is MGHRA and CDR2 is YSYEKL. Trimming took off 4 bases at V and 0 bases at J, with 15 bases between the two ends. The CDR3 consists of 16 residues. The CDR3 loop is CASSRPRQALNTEAFF. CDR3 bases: TGCGCCAGCAGCCGACCAAGACAGGCTTTGAACACTGAAGCTTTCTTT.

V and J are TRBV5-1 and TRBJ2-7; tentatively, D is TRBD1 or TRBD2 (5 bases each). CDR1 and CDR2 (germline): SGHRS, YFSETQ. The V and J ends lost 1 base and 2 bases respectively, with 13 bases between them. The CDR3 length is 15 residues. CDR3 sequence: CASSLRGLGPYEQYF. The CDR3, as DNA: TGCGCCAGCAGCTTGCGGGGCCTAGGGCCCTACGAGCAGTACTTC.

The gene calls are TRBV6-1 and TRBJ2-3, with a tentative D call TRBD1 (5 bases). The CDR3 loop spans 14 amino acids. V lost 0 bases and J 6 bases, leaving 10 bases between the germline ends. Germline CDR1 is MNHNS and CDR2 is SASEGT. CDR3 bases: TGTGCCAGCAGTGAAGCAGACAGTCTGGATACGCAGTATTTT. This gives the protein CASSEADSLDTQYF.

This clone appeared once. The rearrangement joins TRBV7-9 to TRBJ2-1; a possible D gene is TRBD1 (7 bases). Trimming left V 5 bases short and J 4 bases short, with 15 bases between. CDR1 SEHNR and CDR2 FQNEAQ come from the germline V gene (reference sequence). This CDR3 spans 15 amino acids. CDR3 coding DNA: TGTGCCAGCAGCCTACAGGGGAGGAAGTACAATGAGCAGTTCTTC. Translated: CASSLQGRKYNEQFF.

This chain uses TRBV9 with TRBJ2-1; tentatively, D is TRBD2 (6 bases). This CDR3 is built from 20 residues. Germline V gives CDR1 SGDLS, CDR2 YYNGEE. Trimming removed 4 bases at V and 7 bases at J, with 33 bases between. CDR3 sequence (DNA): TGTGCCAGCAGCCCGATGGGGGACCGTGGGGTCGGACTAAGGCTAAATGAGCAGTTCTTC. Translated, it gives CASSPMGDRGVGLRLNEQFF. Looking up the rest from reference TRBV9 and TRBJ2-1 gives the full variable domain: DSGVTQTPKHLITATGQRVTLRCSPRSGDLSVYWYQQSLDQGLQFLIQYYNGEERAKGNILERFSAQQFPDLHSELNLSSLELGDSALYFCASSPMGDRGVGLRLNEQFFGPGTRLTVL.